This T cell receptor (beta chain) was identified in a study of tumor-infiltrating lymphocytes in localized non-small cell lung cancer. Whole-study context: The cohort mixed smokers and never-smokers, several histologies, and some post-neoadjuvant-chemotherapy samples. Tumor tissue and non-adjacent uninvolved lung came from each patient.

The germline V and J ends were trimmed by 6 bases and 3 bases, with 18 bases remaining between them. The CDR3 totals 15 residues. Per the germline V gene, CDR1 is MDHEN and CDR2 is SYDVKM. The assay was immunoSEQ multiplex PCR, and TCRdb's table has in-frame clones only and misses some. The table lists roughly 15,000 clones, about two thirds of them singletons. This rearrangement joins TRBV28 to TRBJ2-7, with D tentatively TRBD1 (6 bases). Input material: uninvolved lung tissue not adjacent to the tumor. The receptor's source is a human donor with non-small cell lung cancer. CDR3 DNA: TGTGCCAGCAGCCAACCTGGGACACAGAGCTACGAGCAGTACTTC. The encoded protein is CASSQPGTQSYEQYF.